The 14 T cell receptor beta chains below all came from one sample that was sequenced in a study of Ad26.COV2.S vaccination and SARS-CoV-2 variants. Method: immunoSEQ multiplex PCR; TCRdb's copy keeps in-frame clones and lacks some. The sample has roughly 300,000 clones; around nine tenths are singletons. Treatment specified: about 20 received Ad26.COV2.S at low or high dose, single or two shots; 5 received placebo; per-sample allocation not given. On day 63 after the first injection, vaccine and placebo recipients gave samples. The input for sequencing was peripheral blood, taken in a trial of Ad26.COV2.S vaccine versus placebo. The source of these receptors is a person between 18 and 65 years old who received the Ad26.COV2.S COVID-19 vaccine or a placebo.

The rearrangement links TRBV11-3 to TRBJ2-2; D is undetermined. Germline loops: CDR1 SGHNT, CDR2 YENEEA. Trimming stripped 2 bases from V and 6 bases from J, with 7 bases between. The CDR3 is made up of 13 amino acids. This CDR3 is CASSLTRSGELFF. The CDR3 coding sequence is TGTGCCAGCAGCTTAACGCGCTCCGGGGAGCTGTTTTTT. Filled out from reference TRBV11-3 and TRBJ2-2, the complete variable domain reads EAGVVQSPRYKIIEKKQPVAFWCNPISGHNTLYWYLQNLGQGPELLIRYENEEAVDDSQLPKDRFSAERLKGVDSTLKIQPAELGDSAVYLCASSLTRSGELFFGEGSRLTVL.

The chain carries TRBV12-5 and TRBJ2-1, with D maybe TRBD1 (6 bases). The V gene lost 3 bases and the J gene lost 7 bases, with 7 bases spanning the gap. This CDR3 region has 12 residues. Per the germline V gene, CDR1 is LGHNT and CDR2 is FRNRAP. CDR3 DNA sequence: TGTGCTAGTGGTTTCAGGGGAAATGAGCAGTTCTTC. Protein product: CASGFRGNEQFF.

The chain couples TRBV11-2 to TRBJ1-5; 9 nucleotides agree with TRBD1. The J segment lost 2 bases and the V segment lost 2 bases, leaving 13 bases of the junction unmatched. Germline V CDR1 and CDR2: SGHAT, FQNNGV. The CDR3 loop spans 19 amino acids. The CDR3 nucleotides read TGTGCCAGCAGCTTAAGAGGACAGGGGAGTATTATTGGCAATCAGCCCCAGCATTTT. This translates into CASSLRGQGSIIGNQPQHF. The whole variable domain, filled in from reference TRBV11-2 and TRBJ1-5, reads EAGVAQSPRYKIIEKRQSVAFWCNPISGHATLYWYQQILGQGPKLLIQFQNNGVVDDSQLPKDRFSAERLKGVDSTLKIQPAKLEDSAVYLCASSLRGQGSIIGNQPQHFGDGTRLSIL.

This chain joins TRBV5-1 and TRBJ2-7; the match to TRBD2 covers 12 bases. The junction had 4 bases not matched to a gene; V was cut back by 4 bases and J by 5 bases. The CDR3 runs to 14 residues. CDR1 is SGHRS, CDR2 YFSETQ, per germline. The CDR3 DNA sequence: TGCGCCAGCAGCCCAACTAGCGGGAGGCACGAGCAGTACTTC. Its translation is CASSPTSGRHEQYF.

J is TRBJ1-2 and V is TRBV5-6, with a tentative D call TRBD1 (5 bases). Between the trimmed V and J ends, which lost 4 bases and 8 bases, there was a span of 15 bases. This CDR3 is 13 amino acids long. Per the germline V gene, CDR1 is SGHDT and CDR2 is YYEEEE. CDR3 amino acids: CASSNPGTDGYTF. The CDR3 DNA reads as TGTGCCAGCAGCAATCCTGGGACGGACGGCTACACCTTC.

This clone has just one count. The rearrangement uses TRBV5-1 and TRBJ1-1, with 8 bases that match TRBD1. Germline V lookup: CDR1 SGHRS, CDR2 YFSETQ. V shed 0 bases and J 5 bases; nucleotides not matched to a gene: 3. This CDR3 is built from 14 residues. The CDR3 sequence is CASSLEGDRTEAFF. The CDR3 DNA reads TGCGCCAGCAGCTTGGAGGGGGACAGGACTGAAGCTTTCTTT.

The chain is built from TRBV5-1 and TRBJ2-1; 12 bases align to TRBD2. The V gene's germline CDR1 is SGHRS and CDR2 YFSETQ. The CDR3 totals 17 residues. V lost 0 bases to trimming and J lost 8 bases; unmatched junction nucleotides: 9. The CDR3 nucleotides read TGCGCCAGCAGCTTGGGGGTAACTAGCGGGAGGACGGATGAGCAGTTCTTC. It is translated as CASSLGVTSGRTDEQFF.

The chain joins TRBV5-8 to TRBJ1-5, with 7 bases matching TRBD1. CDR1 and CDR2 (germline): SGHTS, YDEGEE. There are 18 residues in the CDR3. Trimming removed 1 base from V and 1 base from J; junction bases left unmatched: 11. The CDR3 DNA is TGTGCCAGCAGCTTGAATAGGGGGCACACTCCGAGCAATCAGCCCCAGCATTTT. Translating gives CASSLNRGHTPSNQPQHF.

This chain joins TRBV5-1 and TRBJ2-1; the D gene is possibly TRBD1 (7 bases). CDR3 length equals 15 residues. V was pared by 4 bases and J by 10 bases, with 21 bases between. Germline V CDR1 and CDR2: SGHRS, YFSETQ. The CDR3: CASSLLEGANGEQFF. In nucleotides, the CDR3 is TGCGCCAGCAGCCTGTTGGAGGGGGCGAATGGGGAGCAGTTCTTC.

This clone was recorded a few times. The chain recombines TRBV7-2 with TRBJ2-5, with TRBD2 matching over 11 bases. Germline trimming cut 5 bases from V and 1 base from J; bases unmatched to any gene: 3. From germline, CDR1 is SGHTA and CDR2 FQGNSA. The CDR3 spans 15 residues. The CDR3: CASSPSGGPQETQYF. Written as DNA, the CDR3 is TGTGCCAGCAGCCCTAGCGGGGGGCCCCAAGAGACCCAGTACTTC.

The CDR3 here is CASSPRTSGSHNEQFF. The CDR3 DNA sequence: TGCGCCAGCAGCCCCAGGACTAGCGGGAGTCATAATGAGCAGTTCTTC. The chain is built from TRBV5-1 and TRBJ2-1; the match to TRBD2 covers 13 bases. The germline V gene has CDR1 SGHRS and CDR2 YFSETQ. There are 16 residues in the CDR3. J lost 7 bases, V lost 4 bases, and 8 bases had no gene match.

J is TRBJ1-5 and V is TRBV25-1; maybe TRBD1 (6 bases). V was trimmed by 6 bases and J by 7 bases, leaving 16 bases between them. The CDR3 is 14 amino acids. Germline CDR1 is MGHDK and CDR2 is SYGVNS. The CDR3 nucleotides are TGTGCCAGCAGGAAGACGGGGGCGCGACAGCCCCAGCATTTT. Protein: CASRKTGARQPQHF.

The chain uses TRBV2 and TRBJ2-3, with 8 positions matching TRBD2. CDR3 length: 14 amino acids. The V segment lost 6 bases and the J segment 0 bases; nucleotides outside the gene matches: 2. Per germline, CDR1 SNHLY and CDR2 FYNNEI. The CDR3 nucleotides read TGTGCCAGCAGGACTAGCGCTAGCACAGATACGCAGTATTTT. This codes for CASRTSASTDTQYF.

This clone came up a few times. The CDR3 region has the DNA TGTGCCAGCAACCGGGACAGAGAAAATTCACCCCTCCACTTT. Residues: CASNRDRENSPLHF. This chain connects TRBV2 to TRBJ1-6; 7 bases line up with TRBD1. Germline CDR1 reads SNHLY; CDR2 reads FYNNEI. Trimming cost V 7 bases and J 7 bases; bases outside gene matches: 7. The CDR3 spans 14 residues.